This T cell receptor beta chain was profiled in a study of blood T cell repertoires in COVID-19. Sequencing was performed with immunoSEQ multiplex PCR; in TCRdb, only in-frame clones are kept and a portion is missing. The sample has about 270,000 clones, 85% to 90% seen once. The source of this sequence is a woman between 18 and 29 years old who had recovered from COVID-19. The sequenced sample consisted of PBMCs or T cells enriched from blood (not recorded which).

The CDR3 here is CASSRQGTYNEQFF. CDR3 DNA: TGCGCCAGCAGCCGACAGGGAACCTACAATGAGCAGTTCTTC. The chain couples TRBV10-1 to TRBJ2-1; TRBD1 aligns across 7 bases. J gave up 2 bases and V 6 bases, and 4 bases lay outside the gene matches. Germline-derived CDR1 and CDR2 are WNHNN and SYGVQD (reference sequence). The CDR3 contains 14 residues.